This T cell receptor beta chain was recovered during a study of response to subunit inactivated influenza vaccine. General study findings and limits: Authors suggested seasonal influenza vaccinations each recruit few new T cells.

Each CDR3 protein is one row after TCRdb ran MiXCR on the RT-PCR reads. The data hold 150,000 to 200,000 distinct CDR3 sequences, with roughly 10% observed a single time. The table lists this clonotype with many counts. The target antigen is unknown. The TCR sequence derives from a man in his fifties or sixties who received an inactivated influenza vaccine. The material was non-naive T cells sorted from PBMCs, obtained 45 days after vaccination.

CDR3: CASSYSGGATDTQYF. DNA for the CDR3: TGTGCCAGCAGTTACAGTGGCGGGGCCACAGATACGCAGTATTTT. The rearrangement uses TRBV6-2 or TRBV6-3 and TRBJ2-3; perhaps TRBD2 as D (6 bases). The germline CDR1 and CDR2 sequences are MNHEY and SVGEGT. This CDR3 is built from 15 residues. V was shortened by 2 bases and J by 2 bases, with 11 bases between the two germline ends.